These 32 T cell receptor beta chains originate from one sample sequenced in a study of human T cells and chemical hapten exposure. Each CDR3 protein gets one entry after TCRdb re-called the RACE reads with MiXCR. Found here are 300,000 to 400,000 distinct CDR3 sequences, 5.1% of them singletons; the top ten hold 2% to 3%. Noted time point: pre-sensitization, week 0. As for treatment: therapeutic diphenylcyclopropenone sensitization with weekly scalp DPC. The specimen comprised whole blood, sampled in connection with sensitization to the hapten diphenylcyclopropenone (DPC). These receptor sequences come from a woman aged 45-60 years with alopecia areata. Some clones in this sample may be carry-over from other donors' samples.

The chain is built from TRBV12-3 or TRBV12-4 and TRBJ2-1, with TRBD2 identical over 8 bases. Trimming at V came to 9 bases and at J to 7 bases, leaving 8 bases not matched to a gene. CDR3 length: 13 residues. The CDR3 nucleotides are TGTGCCAGTAGTAACCGGGAGGGTAATGAGCAGTTCTTC. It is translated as CASSNREGNEQFF.

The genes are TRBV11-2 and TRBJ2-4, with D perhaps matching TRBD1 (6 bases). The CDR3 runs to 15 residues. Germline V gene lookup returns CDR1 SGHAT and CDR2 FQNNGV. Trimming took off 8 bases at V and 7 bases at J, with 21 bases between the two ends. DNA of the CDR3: TGTGCCAGCTCCAGGGGTTGGTTCCAGAGGAACATTCAGTACTTC. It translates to CASSRGWFQRNIQYF.

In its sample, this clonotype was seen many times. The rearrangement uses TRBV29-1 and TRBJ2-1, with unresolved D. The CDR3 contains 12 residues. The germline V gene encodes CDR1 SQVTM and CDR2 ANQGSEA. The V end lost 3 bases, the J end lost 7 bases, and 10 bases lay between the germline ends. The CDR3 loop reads CSVDGLGNEQFF. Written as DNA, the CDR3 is TGCAGCGTTGACGGGTTGGGGAATGAGCAGTTCTTC.

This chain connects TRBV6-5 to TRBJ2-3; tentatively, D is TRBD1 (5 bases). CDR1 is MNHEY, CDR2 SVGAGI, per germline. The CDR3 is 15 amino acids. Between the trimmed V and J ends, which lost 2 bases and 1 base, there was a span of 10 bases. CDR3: CASSYKQARTDTQYF. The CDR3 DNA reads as TGTGCCAGCAGTTACAAACAGGCCCGCACAGATACGCAGTATTTT.

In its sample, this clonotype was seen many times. CDR3 nucleotide sequence: TGTGCCACCAGTGATTTGTTTAGGGGGGTCGCGGCTTTCTTT. This gives the protein CATSDLFRGVAAFF. The V call is TRBV24-1, the J call TRBJ1-1, with D possibly matching TRBD1 (6 bases). The CDR3 spans 14 residues. CDR1 and CDR2 (germline): KGHDR, SFDVKD. The germline V and J ends were trimmed by 0 bases and 11 bases, with 15 bases remaining between them.

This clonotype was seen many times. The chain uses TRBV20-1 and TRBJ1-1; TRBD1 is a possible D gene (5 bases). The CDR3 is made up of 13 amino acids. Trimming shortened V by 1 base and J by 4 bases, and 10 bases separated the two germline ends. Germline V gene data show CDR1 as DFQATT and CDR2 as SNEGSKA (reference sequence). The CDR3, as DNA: TGCAGTGCTAGAGGAGGGGTAGGCACTGAAGCTTTCTTT. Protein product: CSARGGVGTEAFF.

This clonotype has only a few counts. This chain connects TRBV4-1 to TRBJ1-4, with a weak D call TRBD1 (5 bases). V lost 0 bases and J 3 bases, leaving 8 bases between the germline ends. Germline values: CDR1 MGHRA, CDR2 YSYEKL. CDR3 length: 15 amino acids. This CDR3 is CASSQDRGPNEKLFF. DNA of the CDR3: TGCGCCAGCAGCCAAGATAGGGGCCCTAATGAAAAACTGTTTTTT.

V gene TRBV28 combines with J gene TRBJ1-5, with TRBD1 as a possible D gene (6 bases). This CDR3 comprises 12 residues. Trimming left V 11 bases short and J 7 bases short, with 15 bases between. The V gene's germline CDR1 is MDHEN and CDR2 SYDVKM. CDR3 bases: TGTGCCGGACAGAAGACAGCACAGCCCCAGCATTTT. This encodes CAGQKTAQPQHF.

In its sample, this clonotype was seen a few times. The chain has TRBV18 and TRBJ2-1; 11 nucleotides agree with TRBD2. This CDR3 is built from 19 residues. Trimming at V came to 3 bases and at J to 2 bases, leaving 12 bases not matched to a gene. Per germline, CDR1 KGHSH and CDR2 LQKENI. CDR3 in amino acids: CASSPLPGTSGRTYNEQFF. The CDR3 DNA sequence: TGTGCCAGCTCACCCTTACCCGGGACTAGCGGACGAACCTACAATGAGCAGTTCTTC.

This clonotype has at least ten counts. In nucleotides, the CDR3 is TGTGCCAGCAGTTTCAGCGGGGGTGCTACCTACGAGCAGTACTTC. As protein: CASSFSGGATYEQYF. This chain joins TRBV11-2 and TRBJ2-7, with 8 bases lining up with TRBD2. V gave up 6 bases and J gave up 2 bases; unmatched junction bases: 9. The germline V gene encodes CDR1 SGHAT and CDR2 FQNNGV. The CDR3 is 15 amino acids.

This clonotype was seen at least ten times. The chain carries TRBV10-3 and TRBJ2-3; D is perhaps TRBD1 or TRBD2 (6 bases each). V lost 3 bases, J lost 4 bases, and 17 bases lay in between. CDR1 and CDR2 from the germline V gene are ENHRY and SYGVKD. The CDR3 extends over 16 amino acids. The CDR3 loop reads CAISDGGGGISDTQYF. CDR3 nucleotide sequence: TGTGCCATCAGTGATGGGGGCGGCGGGATCTCAGATACGCAGTATTTT.

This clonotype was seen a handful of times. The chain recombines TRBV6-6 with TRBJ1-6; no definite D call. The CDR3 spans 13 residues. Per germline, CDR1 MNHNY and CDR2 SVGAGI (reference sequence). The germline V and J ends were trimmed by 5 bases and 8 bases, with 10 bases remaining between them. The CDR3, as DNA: TGTGCCAGCAGTCCTATGGAGGATTCACCCCTCCACTTT. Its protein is CASSPMEDSPLHF.

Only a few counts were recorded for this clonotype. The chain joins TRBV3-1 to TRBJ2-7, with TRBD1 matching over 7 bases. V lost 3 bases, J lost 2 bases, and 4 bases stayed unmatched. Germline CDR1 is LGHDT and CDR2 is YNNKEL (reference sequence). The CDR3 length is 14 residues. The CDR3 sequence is CASSQTGTTYEQYF. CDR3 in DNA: TGTGCCAGCAGCCAGACAGGGACAACCTACGAGCAGTACTTC.

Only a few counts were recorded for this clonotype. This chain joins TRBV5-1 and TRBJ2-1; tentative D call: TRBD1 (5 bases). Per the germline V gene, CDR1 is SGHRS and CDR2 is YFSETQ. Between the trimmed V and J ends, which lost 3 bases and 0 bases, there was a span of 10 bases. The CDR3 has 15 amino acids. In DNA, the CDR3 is TGCGCCAGCAGCTCCGAGCAGGGCTCCTACAATGAGCAGTTCTTC. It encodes CASSSEQGSYNEQFF. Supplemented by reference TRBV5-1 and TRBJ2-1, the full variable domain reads KAGVTQTPRYLIKTRGQQVTLSCSPISGHRSVSWYQQTPGQGLQFLFEYFSETQRNKGNFPGRFSGRQFSNSRSEMNVSTLELGDSALYLCASSSEQGSYNEQFFGPGTRLTVL.

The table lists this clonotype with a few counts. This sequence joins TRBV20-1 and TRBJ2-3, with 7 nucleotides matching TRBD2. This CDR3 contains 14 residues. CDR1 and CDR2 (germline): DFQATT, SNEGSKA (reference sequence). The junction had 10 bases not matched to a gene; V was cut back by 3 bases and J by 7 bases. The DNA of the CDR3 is TGCAGTGCTAGTCCGGGCGGGGGTCTTAATACGCAGTATTTT. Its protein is CSASPGGGLNTQYF.

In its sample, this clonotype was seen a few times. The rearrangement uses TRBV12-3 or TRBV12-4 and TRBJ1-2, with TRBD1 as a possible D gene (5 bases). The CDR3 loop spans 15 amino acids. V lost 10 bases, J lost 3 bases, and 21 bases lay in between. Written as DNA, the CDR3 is TGTGCCATCCGTCGATGGGACGGATTAGACTATGGCTACACCTTC. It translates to CAIRRWDGLDYGYTF.

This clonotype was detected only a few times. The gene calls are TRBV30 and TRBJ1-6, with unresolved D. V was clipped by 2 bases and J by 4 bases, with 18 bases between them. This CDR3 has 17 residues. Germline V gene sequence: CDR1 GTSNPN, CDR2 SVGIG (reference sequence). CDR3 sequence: CAWSPPGTRSYNSPLHF. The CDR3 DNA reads TGTGCCTGGAGTCCGCCAGGTACCCGGTCGTATAATTCACCCCTCCACTTT.

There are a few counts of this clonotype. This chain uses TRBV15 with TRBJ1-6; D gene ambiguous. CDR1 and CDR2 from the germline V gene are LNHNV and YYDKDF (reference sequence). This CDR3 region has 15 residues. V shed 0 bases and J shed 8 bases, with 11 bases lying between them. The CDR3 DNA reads TGTGCCACCAGCAGAGAGAATCGTTGGGATTCACCCCTCCACTTT. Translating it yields CATSRENRWDSPLHF. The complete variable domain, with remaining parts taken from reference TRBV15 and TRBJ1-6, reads DAMVIQNPRYQVTQFGKPVTLSCSQTLNHNVMYWYQQKSSQAPKLLFHYYDKDFNNEADTPDNFQSRRPNTSFCFLDIRSPGLGDTAMYLCATSRENRWDSPLHFGNGTRLTVT.

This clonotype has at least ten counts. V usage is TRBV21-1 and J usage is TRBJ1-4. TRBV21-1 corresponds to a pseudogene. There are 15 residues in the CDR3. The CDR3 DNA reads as TGTGCCAGCAGCACTCTAGGTGCAACTAATGAAAAACTGTTTTTT. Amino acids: CASSTLGATNEKLFF.

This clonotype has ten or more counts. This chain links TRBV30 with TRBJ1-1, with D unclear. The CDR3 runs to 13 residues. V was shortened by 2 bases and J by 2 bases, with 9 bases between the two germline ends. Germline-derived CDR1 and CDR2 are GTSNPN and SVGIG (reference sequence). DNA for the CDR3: TGTGCCTGGAGTCCACAGACAAACACTGAAGCTTTCTTT. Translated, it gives CAWSPQTNTEAFF. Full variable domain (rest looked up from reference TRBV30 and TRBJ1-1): SQTIHQWPATLVQPVGSPLSLECTVEGTSNPNLYWYRQAAGRGLQLLFYSVGIGQISSEVPQNLSASRPQDRQFILSSKKLLLSDSGFYLCAWSPQTNTEAFFGQGTRLTVV.

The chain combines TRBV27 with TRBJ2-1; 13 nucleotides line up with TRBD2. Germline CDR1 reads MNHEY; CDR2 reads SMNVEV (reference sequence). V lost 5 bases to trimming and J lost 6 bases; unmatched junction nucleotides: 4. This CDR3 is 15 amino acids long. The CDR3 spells CASSGLAGALNEQFF. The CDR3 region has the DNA TGTGCCAGCAGTGGACTAGCGGGGGCCCTCAATGAGCAGTTCTTC.

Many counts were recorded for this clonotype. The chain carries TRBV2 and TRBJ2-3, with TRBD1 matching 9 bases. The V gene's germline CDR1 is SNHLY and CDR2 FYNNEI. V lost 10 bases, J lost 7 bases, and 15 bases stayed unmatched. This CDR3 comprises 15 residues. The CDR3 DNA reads TGTGCCATCCCCCCGGGACAGGGACTACCAAATACGCAGTATTTT. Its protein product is CAIPPGQGLPNTQYF.

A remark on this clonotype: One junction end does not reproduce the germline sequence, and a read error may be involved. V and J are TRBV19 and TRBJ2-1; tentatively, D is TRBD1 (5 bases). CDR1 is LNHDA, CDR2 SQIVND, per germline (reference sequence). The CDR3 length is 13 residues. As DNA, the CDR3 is TGTGCCAGTAGTTTAGACAGATGGAATGAGCAGTTCTTC. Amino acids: CASSLDRWNEQFF.

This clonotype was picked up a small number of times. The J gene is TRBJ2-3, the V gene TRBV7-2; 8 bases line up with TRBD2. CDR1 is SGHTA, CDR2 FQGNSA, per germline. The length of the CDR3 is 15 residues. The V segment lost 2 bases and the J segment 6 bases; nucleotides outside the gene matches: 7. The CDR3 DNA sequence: TGTGCCAGCAGCTTATCCCCGGCTAGCGGGGATACGCAGTATTTT. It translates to CASSLSPASGDTQYF.

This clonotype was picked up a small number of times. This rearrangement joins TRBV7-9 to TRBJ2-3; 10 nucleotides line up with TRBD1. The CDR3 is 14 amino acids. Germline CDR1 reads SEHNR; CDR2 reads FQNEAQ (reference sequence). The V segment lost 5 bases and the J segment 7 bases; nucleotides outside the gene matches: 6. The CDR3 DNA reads TGTGCCAGCAGCCCCAGACAGGGGGCTTATACGCAGTATTTT. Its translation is CASSPRQGAYTQYF.

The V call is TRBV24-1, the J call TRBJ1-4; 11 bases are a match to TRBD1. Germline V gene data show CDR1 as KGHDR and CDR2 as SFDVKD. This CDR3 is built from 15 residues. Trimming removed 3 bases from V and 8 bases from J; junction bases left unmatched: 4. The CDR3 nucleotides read TGTGCCACCAGTGATGGACAGGGGGCAGACGAAAAACTGTTTTTT. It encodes CATSDGQGADEKLFF.

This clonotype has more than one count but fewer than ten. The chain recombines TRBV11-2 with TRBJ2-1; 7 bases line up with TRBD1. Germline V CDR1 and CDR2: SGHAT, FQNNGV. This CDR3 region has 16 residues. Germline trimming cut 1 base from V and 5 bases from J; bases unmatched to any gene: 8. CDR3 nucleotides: TGTGCCAGCAGCTTAGTAGGCAGGGGGATAGACAATGAGCAGTTCTTC. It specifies CASSLVGRGIDNEQFF.

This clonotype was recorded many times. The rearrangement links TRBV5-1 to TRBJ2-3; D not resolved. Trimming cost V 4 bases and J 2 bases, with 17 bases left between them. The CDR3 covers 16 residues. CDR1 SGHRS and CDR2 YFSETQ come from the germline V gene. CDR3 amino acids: CASSPSRLDSTDTQYF. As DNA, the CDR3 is TGCGCCAGCAGCCCGAGCCGACTGGATTCCACAGATACGCAGTATTTT.

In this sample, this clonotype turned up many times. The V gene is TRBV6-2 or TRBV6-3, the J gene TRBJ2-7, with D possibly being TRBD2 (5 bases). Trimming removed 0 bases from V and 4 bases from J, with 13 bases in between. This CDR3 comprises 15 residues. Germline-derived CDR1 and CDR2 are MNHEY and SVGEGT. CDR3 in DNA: TGTGCCAGCAGTTACTCGCCTAGCAGCCAATACGAGCAGTACTTC. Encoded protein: CASSYSPSSQYEQYF.

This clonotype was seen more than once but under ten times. The CDR3 spells CASRPTSDYGYTF. The DNA for the CDR3 is TGTGCCAGCAGACCCACTTCTGACTATGGCTACACCTTC. The V call is TRBV27, the J call TRBJ1-2, with unresolved D. Germline V gene lookup returns CDR1 MNHEY and CDR2 SMNVEV (reference sequence). V shed 6 bases and J shed 3 bases, with 11 bases lying between them. This CDR3 contains 13 residues.

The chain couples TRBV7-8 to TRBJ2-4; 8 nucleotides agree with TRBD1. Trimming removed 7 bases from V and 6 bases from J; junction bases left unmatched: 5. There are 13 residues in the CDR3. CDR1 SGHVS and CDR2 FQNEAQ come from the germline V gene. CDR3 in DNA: TGTGCCAGCACCACCGACAGGGGAAACATTCAGTACTTC. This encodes CASTTDRGNIQYF.

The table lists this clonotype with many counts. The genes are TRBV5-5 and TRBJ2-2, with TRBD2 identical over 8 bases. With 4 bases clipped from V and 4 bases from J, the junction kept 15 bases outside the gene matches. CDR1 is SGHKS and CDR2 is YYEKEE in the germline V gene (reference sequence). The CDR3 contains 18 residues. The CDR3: CASSLRRAGGAVTGELFF. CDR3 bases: TGTGCCAGCAGCCTGAGGAGGGCGGGAGGAGCGGTCACCGGGGAGCTGTTTTTT.